These 9 T cell receptor beta chains were sequenced from one sample in a study of blood T cell repertoires in COVID-19. Generated by immunoSEQ multiplex PCR, the TCRdb table keeps only in-frame clones and is missing some. The sample includes roughly 160,000 clones, over 75% of them seen just once. The material sequenced was PBMCs or T cells enriched from blood (not recorded which). The receptors shown here come from a woman aged 45-65 years who had recovered from COVID-19.

The chain combines TRBV29-1 with TRBJ1-1, with a weak D call TRBD1 (6 bases). The CDR3 covers 14 residues. Germline V gives CDR1 SQVTM, CDR2 ANQGSEA. V lost 6 bases to trimming and J lost 5 bases, with 19 bases between them. CDR3 amino acids: CSVPPRRGGTEAFF. For the CDR3, the DNA is TGCAGCGTCCCTCCCCGCAGGGGTGGAACTGAAGCTTTCTTT.

V usage is TRBV6-6 and J usage is TRBJ2-7; TRBD2 aligns across 9 bases. Germline V gene sequence: CDR1 MNHNY, CDR2 SVGAGI (reference sequence). The CDR3 totals 13 residues. The ends lost 4 bases at V and 12 bases at J; junction bases unmatched: 10. CDR3 in amino acids: CASSFLGLAQSYF. CDR3 nucleotides: TGTGCCAGCAGTTTTCTAGGACTAGCGCAGTCGTACTTC.

The V call is TRBV15, the J call TRBJ2-1, with TRBD2 matching 9 bases. The germline CDR1 and CDR2 sequences are LNHNV and YYDKDF (reference sequence). The CDR3 contains 16 residues. The junction had 8 bases not matched to a gene; V was cut back by 3 bases and J by 5 bases. CDR3 bases: TGTGCCACCAGCAGTTTAGCGGGAGCGCCAGACAATGAGCAGTTCTTC. It yields the protein CATSSLAGAPDNEQFF.

A few counts support this clone. The chain combines TRBV6-2 or TRBV6-3 with TRBJ1-4; TRBD1 might be the D (5 bases). Germline values: CDR1 MNHEY, CDR2 SVGEGT. Between the trimmed V and J ends, which lost 6 bases and 4 bases, there was a span of 15 bases. The CDR3 is 15 residues long. In DNA form, the CDR3 reads TGTGCCAGCAGCTCCCGGGGGAATTATAATGAAAAACTGTTTTTT. Its translation: CASSSRGNYNEKLFF.

The rearrangement joins TRBV27 to TRBJ2-2; 8 bases match TRBD1. Germline values: CDR1 MNHEY, CDR2 SMNVEV (reference sequence). This CDR3 spans 18 amino acids. The trim removed 3 bases at V and 4 bases at J, leaving 13 bases unmatched. The CDR3 here is CASSFVDRGYAGTGELFF. As DNA, the CDR3 is TGTGCCAGCAGTTTCGTCGACAGGGGATATGCGGGCACCGGGGAGCTGTTTTTT.

The chain carries TRBV24-1 and TRBJ2-2; 12 bases are a match to TRBD2. V lost 6 bases to trimming and J lost 3 bases; unmatched junction nucleotides: 7. Looked up from germline, CDR1 is KGHDR and CDR2 is SFDVKD. This CDR3 is 17 amino acids long. Here the CDR3 DNA reads TGTGCCACCAGTCCTTCGGCTAGCGGGAGGGACACCGGGGAGCTGTTTTTT. Translation: CATSPSASGRDTGELFF.

The gene calls are TRBV5-1 and TRBJ2-5; 10 bases fit TRBD2. Per germline, CDR1 SGHRS and CDR2 YFSETQ. The CDR3 loop spans 15 amino acids. After removal of 0 bases from V and 3 bases from J, the junction contained 2 bases not matched to a gene. The CDR3 bases are TGCGCCAGCAGCTTGGCCAGCGGGAGGGAAGAGACCCAGTACTTC. The encoded protein is CASSLASGREETQYF.

The chain links TRBV27 to TRBJ1-1; no reliable D call. Trimming stripped 2 bases from V and 0 bases from J, with 7 bases between. The CDR3 is 14 residues long. Germline-derived CDR1 and CDR2 are MNHEY and SMNVEV (reference sequence). The CDR3 region is CASSLNTMNTEAFF. CDR3 DNA sequence: TGTGCCAGCAGTTTAAACACAATGAACACTGAAGCTTTCTTT.

The rearrangement links TRBV7-2 to TRBJ2-7, with 10 bases identical to TRBD2. V was clipped by 1 base and J by 4 bases; unmatched bases: 10. Per germline, CDR1 SGHTA and CDR2 FQGNSA. The CDR3 is 17 residues long. The DNA of the CDR3 is TGTGCCAGCAGCTTAGTTAGCGGGAGGACCACCGGTTACGAGCAGTACTTC. It translates to CASSLVSGRTTGYEQYF. Complete variable domain (other parts from reference TRBV7-2 and TRBJ2-7): GAGVSQSPSNKVTEKGKDVELRCDPISGHTALYWYRQSLGQGLEFLIYFQGNSAPDKSGLPSDRFSAERTGGSVSTLTIQRTQQEDSAVYLCASSLVSGRTTGYEQYFGPGTRLTVT.